A selection of T cell receptor beta chains follows, all from one sample in a study of blood T cell repertoires in COVID-19. TCRdb's copy holds only in-frame clones and misses some; the assay was immunoSEQ multiplex PCR. Of roughly 160,000 clones in the sample, around 85% were seen once. Sequencing was done on a sample of PBMCs or T cells enriched from blood (not recorded which). The receptor source for this set is a woman aged 40 to 50 with acute COVID-19. CDR3s include the opening cysteine and the closing phenylalanine or tryptophan. D genes are given only for firm matches. Rows give clone size only sometimes, using once, few, many, or a class for an expanded clone.

D gene	clone size	V gene	J gene	CDR3 protein	CDR3 DNA
.	.	TRBV5-1	TRBJ1-3	CASSLVTQGLHSGNTIYF	TGCGCCAGCAGCTTGGTTACGCAGGGCCTCCACTCTGGAAACACCATATATTTT
.	.	TRBV15	TRBJ1-1	CATSRGFTGQDTEAFF	TGTGCCACCAGCAGAGGGTTTACAGGGCAGGACACTGAAGCTTTCTTT
.	.	TRBV5-1	TRBJ1-2	CASSLTDASYGYTF	TGCGCCAGCAGCCTCACAGACGCGTCCTATGGCTACACCTTC
.	.	TRBV14	TRBJ2-1	CASSQDIGSAYHYNEQFF	TGTGCCAGCAGCCAAGATATCGGTAGCGCGTACCATTACAATGAGCAGTTCTTC
TRBD1	few	TRBV18	TRBJ2-5	CASSPTRTGSETQYF	TGTGCCAGCTCACCTACCCGGACAGGGTCGGAGACCCAGTACTTC
.	.	TRBV7-9	TRBJ1-2	CASSSSWTGFNYGYTF	TGTGCCAGCAGCTCTTCTTGGACGGGGTTTAACTATGGCTACACCTTC
.	.	TRBV19	TRBJ2-1	CASSLTPALSNEQFF	TGTGCCAGTAGTCTAACTCCCGCGTTGAGCAATGAGCAGTTCTTC
TRBD2	many	TRBV7-3	TRBJ2-3	CASSPRSSGRLGTDTQYF	TGTGCCAGCAGCCCACGAAGTAGCGGGAGATTAGGCACAGATACGCAGTATTTT
TRBD2	once	TRBV5-1	TRBJ2-1	CASSFGTSGNNEQFF	TGCGCCAGCAGCTTTGGGACTAGCGGGAACAATGAGCAGTTCTTC
TRBD1	.	TRBV28	TRBJ1-2	CASSLHQGAVLKISANYGYTF	TGTGCCAGCAGTCTCCACCAGGGGGCTGTACTGAAAATTTCAGCTAACTATGGCTACACCTTC
.	.	TRBV27	TRBJ1-6	CASSAKPTGSYNSPLHF	TGTGCCAGCAGCGCCAAGCCCACAGGGTCCTATAATTCACCCCTCCACTTT
TRBD1	once	TRBV30	TRBJ2-1	CAWSTPGQGGYEQFF	TGTGCCTGGTCGACCCCGGGACAGGGTGGGTATGAGCAGTTCTTC
TRBD1	.	TRBV7-8	TRBJ2-7	CASSTRTGFYEQYF	TGTGCCAGCAGCACAAGGACAGGGTTCTACGAGCAGTACTTC
TRBD1	once	TRBV7-9	TRBJ1-1	CASVGQGLNTEAFF	TGTGCCAGCGTCGGACAGGGACTGAACACTGAAGCTTTCTTT
TRBD2	.	TRBV9	TRBJ2-2	CASGLADNTGELFF	TGTGCCAGCGGTCTAGCGGATAACACCGGGGAGCTGTTTTTT
.	.	TRBV5-1	TRBJ2-1	CASSLEAANNEQFF	TGCGCCAGCAGCTTGGAGGCGGCGAACAATGAGCAGTTCTTC
.	.	TRBV7-9	TRBJ1-3	CASSSQDGGEARSGNTIYF	TGTGCCAGCAGCTCCCAAGACGGGGGGGAGGCCCGTTCTGGAAACACCATATATTTT
TRBD2	.	TRBV15	TRBJ2-3	CATGLGREVTDTQYF	TGTGCCACCGGGTTAGGGCGGGAGGTCACAGATACGCAGTATTTT
TRBD1	.	TRBV5-8	TRBJ1-2	CASSLQGASDYGYTF	TGTGCCAGCAGCTTGCAGGGGGCGTCCGACTATGGCTACACCTTC
.	.	TRBV7-2	TRBJ2-3	CASRWDTDTQYF	TGTGCCAGCAGGTGGGACACTGATACGCAGTATTTT
TRBD1	once	TRBV5-6	TRBJ1-2	CASSQGTGGYGYTF	TGTGCCAGCAGCCAAGGGACAGGAGGCTATGGCTACACCTTC
TRBD1	once	TRBV6-5	TRBJ2-3	CASRVTGASTDTQYF	TGTGCCAGCAGGGTGACAGGGGCTAGCACAGATACGCAGTATTTT
.	few	TRBV7-9	TRBJ1-6	CASSLDRNSPLHF	TGTGCCAGCAGCCTTGACAGAAATTCACCCCTCCACTTT
.	.	TRBV19	TRBJ1-1	CASSIGGTLNTEAFF	TGTGCCAGTAGTATCGGCGGTACCTTGAACACTGAAGCTTTCTTT
.	.	TRBV15	TRBJ1-2	CATSRDPSDGYTF	TGTGCCACCAGCAGAGATCCCTCGGATGGCTACACCTTC
.	.	TRBV10-3	TRBJ1-2	CAISESGGDIDGYTF	TGTGCCATCAGTGAGTCAGGTGGGGACATTGATGGCTACACCTTC
.	.	TRBV3-1/TRBV3-2	TRBJ1-6	CASSHRTENSPLHF	TGTGCCAGCAGCCATAGAACTGAAAATTCACCCCTCCACTTT
.	once	TRBV19	TRBJ1-2	CASGGDFYGYTF	TGTGCCAGTGGTGGGGACTTCTATGGCTACACCTTC
.	.	TRBV5-1	TRBJ1-3	CASSLAGYGNTIYF	TGCGCCAGCAGCTTGGCAGGGTACGGAAACACCATATATTTT
TRBD2	.	TRBV7-3	TRBJ2-3	CASSLVSGKDTQYF	TGTGCCAGCAGCTTAGTTAGCGGGAAGGATACGCAGTATTTT
.	.	TRBV27	TRBJ2-1	CASSLRGNEQFF	TGTGCCAGCAGTTTAAGGGGCAATGAGCAGTTCTTC
TRBD2	.	TRBV2	TRBJ2-1	CASSGGGRGYNEQFF	TGTGCCAGCAGCGGGGGAGGGAGGGGTTACAATGAGCAGTTCTTC
TRBD1	.	TRBV5-4	TRBJ1-1	CASSLAGTGDGAFF	TGTGCCAGCAGCTTGGCCGGGACAGGGGACGGAGCTTTCTTT
TRBD2	.	TRBV6-5	TRBJ2-5	CASGNSGIGTQYF	TGTGCCAGTGGAAATAGCGGGATTGGGACCCAGTACTTC
.	.	TRBV5-1	TRBJ1-3	CASSPAEGAGNTIYF	TGCGCCAGCAGCCCGGCAGAAGGGGCTGGAAACACCATATATTTT
TRBD2	.	TRBV4-1	TRBJ2-7	CASSQDGKRETSYEQYF	TGCGCCAGCAGCCAAGATGGCAAGCGGGAGACCTCCTACGAGCAGTACTTC
.	.	TRBV21-1	TRBJ2-3	CASSTPASGSGVITDTQYF	TGTGCCAGCAGCACACCGGCTAGCGGGAGTGGAGTTATCACAGATACGCAGTATTTT
.	.	TRBV7-9	TRBJ1-2	CASSFLETANYGYTF	TGTGCCAGCAGCTTCCTTGAGACAGCCAACTATGGCTACACCTTC
.	.	TRBV9	TRBJ1-2	CASSVGSTAYGYTF	TGTGCCAGCAGCGTAGGTTCGACAGCGTATGGCTACACCTTC
.	.	TRBV4-1	TRBJ2-1	CASSPQEGAYNEQFF	TGCGCCAGCAGCCCACAGGAGGGAGCCTACAATGAGCAGTTCTTC
TRBD1	.	TRBV6-5	TRBJ1-1	CASRAGQTGLTEAFF	TGTGCCAGCAGAGCAGGACAGACAGGGCTCACTGAAGCTTTCTTT
.	once	TRBV30	TRBJ2-3	CAWSVLALTDTQYF	TGTGCCTGGAGTGTGCTAGCCCTCACAGATACGCAGTATTTT
.	.	TRBV10-3	TRBJ2-3	CAVAGGLTDTQYF	TGTGCCGTCGCTGGCGGCCTCACAGATACGCAGTATTTT